These 20 T cell receptor beta chains originate from one sample sequenced in a study of blood T cell repertoires in COVID-19. The data were produced by immunoSEQ multiplex PCR, yet TCRdb's version contains in-frame clones alone and is incomplete. The sample lists around 140,000 clones, around 89% occurring once. Sequencing was done on a sample of peripheral blood. All receptors derive from a man younger than 35 with COVID-19, enrolled during active disease.

J is TRBJ2-5 and V is TRBV18; 14 bases are a match to TRBD2. The CDR3 has 15 residues. CDR1 and CDR2 from the germline V gene are KGHSH and LQKENI. V shed 4 bases, J shed 5 bases, and the junction held 3 bases outside the gene matches. The CDR3 sequence: CASSLGLAGAETQYF. The CDR3 nucleotides read TGTGCCAGCTCACTGGGACTAGCGGGAGCTGAGACCCAGTACTTC.

This rearrangement joins TRBV7-8 to TRBJ1-5; D remains unclear. The V gene lost 5 bases and the J gene lost 0 bases, with 11 bases spanning the gap. This CDR3 has 15 amino acids. Germline CDR1 SGHVS, CDR2 FQNEAQ. CDR3 region: CASSPDTYSNQPQHF. The CDR3 coding sequence is TGTGCCAGCAGCCCCGACACCTATAGCAATCAGCCCCAGCATTTT.

This clone appeared a single time. The gene calls are TRBV6-5 and TRBJ2-5, with a weak D call TRBD2 (6 bases). The CDR3 extends over 15 amino acids. Germline V CDR1 and CDR2: MNHEY, SVGAGI. The V gene lost 6 bases and the J gene lost 1 base, with 15 bases spanning the gap. CDR3 DNA: TGTGCCAGCAGCCCGCCAGCGGGCCCCCAAGAGACCCAGTACTTC. As protein: CASSPPAGPQETQYF.

The rearrangement uses TRBV27 and TRBJ2-7; D is possibly TRBD1 (5 bases). Per germline, CDR1 MNHEY and CDR2 SMNVEV (reference sequence). The CDR3 totals 13 residues. The germline V and J ends were trimmed by 0 bases and 3 bases, with 6 bases remaining between them. The CDR3 DNA sequence: TGTGCCAGCAGTTTATCGGGGCGCTACGAGCAGTACTTC. It encodes CASSLSGRYEQYF.

The V gene is TRBV5-1, the J gene TRBJ2-1, with 12 bases matching TRBD2. Trimming took 7 bases from V and 9 from J; bases not matched to a gene: 8. Germline loops: CDR1 SGHRS, CDR2 YFSETQ. The length of the CDR3 is 14 residues. CDR3 residues: CASSLAGGSREQFF. The CDR3 coding sequence is TGCGCCAGCTCGCTAGCGGGAGGGTCTCGTGAGCAGTTCTTC.

The chain uses TRBV27 and TRBJ2-4; D is uncertain. V lost 3 bases to trimming and J lost 1 base, with 4 bases between them. The germline gives CDR1 MNHEY, CDR2 SMNVEV (reference sequence). The CDR3 runs to 13 residues. The CDR3 loop is CASSFRAKNIQYF. CDR3 in DNA: TGTGCCAGCAGTTTCAGGGCCAAAAACATTCAGTACTTC.

The DNA of the CDR3 is TGTGCCAGCAGTTTCGCGGGGGGCCAGACTGAAGCTTTCTTT. Its protein is CASSFAGGQTEAFF. The chain joins TRBV27 to TRBJ1-1; D possibly corresponds to TRBD1 (6 bases). The CDR3 is 14 amino acids. Germline V gives CDR1 MNHEY, CDR2 SMNVEV (reference sequence). Trimming pared 3 bases from V and 5 bases from J, leaving 13 bases between.

CDR3 in amino acids: CATSEHATSGNEQFF. CDR3 DNA sequence: TGTGCCACCAGTGAGCACGCGACTAGCGGAAATGAGCAGTTCTTC. This chain links TRBV24-1 with TRBJ2-1; 9 bases agree with TRBD2. The ends lost 4 bases at V and 7 bases at J; junction bases unmatched: 7. The CDR3 is 15 residues long. From germline, CDR1 is KGHDR and CDR2 SFDVKD.

The chain combines TRBV7-2 with TRBJ2-5; 10 bases are a match to TRBD2. This CDR3 region has 16 residues. The germline CDR1 and CDR2 sequences are SGHTA and FQGNSA. The junction had 5 bases not matched to a gene; V was cut back by 1 base and J by 3 bases. The CDR3 is CASSLGGLAGEETQYF. In DNA, the CDR3 is TGTGCCAGCAGCTTAGGAGGTCTAGCGGGAGAAGAGACCCAGTACTTC.

V is TRBV14 and J is TRBJ1-1; no clear D. V dropped 3 bases and J dropped 1 base, with 21 bases sitting between them. The CDR3 length is 18 residues. Germline CDR1 SGHDN, CDR2 FVKESK. Here the CDR3 reads CASSHYPTAAYTNTEAFF. CDR3 bases: TGTGCCAGCAGCCATTATCCGACCGCGGCCTATACGAACACTGAAGCTTTCTTT.

A few counts support this clone. The CDR3 spells CASSLIAGGGYEQYF. The CDR3 DNA reads as TGTGCCAGCAGTTTAATAGCGGGAGGGGGGTACGAGCAGTACTTC. V usage is TRBV27 and J usage is TRBJ2-7, with 11 positions matching TRBD2. The CDR3 loop spans 15 amino acids. From germline, CDR1 is MNHEY and CDR2 SMNVEV (reference sequence). Trimming at V came to 2 bases and at J to 4 bases, leaving 4 bases not matched to a gene.

The chain recombines TRBV4-3 with TRBJ1-2, with TRBD1 identical over 8 bases. This CDR3 has 13 amino acids. Per germline, CDR1 LGHNA and CDR2 YSLEER. Trimming took 3 bases from V and 3 from J; bases not matched to a gene: 0. DNA of the CDR3: TGCGCCAGCAGCCAGGACAGGGACTATGGCTACACCTTC. The encoded protein is CASSQDRDYGYTF.

The chain employs TRBV27 and TRBJ1-3, with TRBD1 as a possible D gene (6 bases). V was trimmed by 6 bases and J by 4 bases, leaving 13 bases between them. Germline lookup yields CDR1 MNHEY and CDR2 SMNVEV (reference sequence). The CDR3 runs 14 residues. CDR3 residues: CASSISGVGNTIYF. CDR3 DNA sequence: TGTGCCAGCAGCATATCAGGGGTAGGAAACACCATATATTTT.

V usage is TRBV7-2 and J usage is TRBJ1-5; D gene ambiguous. Germline assignment: CDR1 SGHTA and CDR2 FQGNSA. V was clipped by 5 bases and J by 6 bases, with 17 bases between them. This CDR3 is built from 15 residues. CDR3 nucleotide sequence: TGTGCCAGCAGCCCGCGTCACGCCGCGTTTCAGCCCCAGCATTTT. Protein: CASSPRHAAFQPQHF.

The chain couples TRBV9 to TRBJ2-2; 8 nucleotides match TRBD1. From germline, CDR1 is SGDLS and CDR2 YYNGEE. The CDR3 has 15 amino acids. V lost 3 bases to trimming and J lost 6 bases; unmatched junction nucleotides: 7. DNA of the CDR3: TGTGCCAGCAGCGGACGGACAGGGCAGGCCGGGGAGCTGTTTTTT. Protein sequence: CASSGRTGQAGELFF.

Details on this clone: The junction does not match germline at one end; this may be a read error. The CDR3 is CASSSRGRENEKLLF. The DNA for the CDR3 is TGTGCCAGCAGTTCAAGGGGACGGGAGAATGAAAAACTGCTTTTT. J is TRBJ1-4 and V is TRBV27; D is perhaps TRBD1 (5 bases). The CDR3 is 15 residues long. From germline, CDR1 is MNHEY and CDR2 SMNVEV (reference sequence).

This clone has a single count. CDR3 in DNA: TGTGCCAGCAGCCCGCGTCCCGGACAGTCCTACGAGCAGTACTTC. Its translation: CASSPRPGQSYEQYF. This rearrangement joins TRBV11-2 to TRBJ2-7; D possibly corresponds to TRBD1 (6 bases). Germline assignment: CDR1 SGHAT and CDR2 FQNNGV. This CDR3 has 15 residues. V was pared by 5 bases and J by 1 base, with 15 bases between.

The J gene is TRBJ1-5, the V gene TRBV6-5; 9 nucleotides line up with TRBD1. Trimming cost V 0 bases and J 7 bases; bases outside gene matches: 4. The CDR3 runs 15 residues. Germline lookup yields CDR1 MNHEY and CDR2 SVGAGI. The CDR3 region is CASSYSGTGNQPQHF. The CDR3 DNA reads TGTGCCAGCAGTTACTCGGGGACAGGGAACCAGCCCCAGCATTTT.

The chain uses TRBV18 and TRBJ2-1; D perhaps matches TRBD2 (6 bases). The CDR3 length is 16 residues. Trimming cost V 3 bases and J 2 bases, with 14 bases left between them. Germline V gene lookup returns CDR1 KGHSH and CDR2 LQKENI. The CDR3: CASSPLRRGPYNEQFF. CDR3 sequence (DNA): TGTGCCAGCTCACCCCTTCGGCGGGGCCCCTACAATGAGCAGTTCTTC.

This clone was seen a single time. The V and J genes are TRBV7-2 and TRBJ1-5; D gene unclear. Trimming left V 4 bases short and J 9 bases short, with 10 bases between. Germline CDR1 reads SGHTA; CDR2 reads FQGNSA. CDR3 size: 12 residues. CDR3 nucleotides: TGTGCCAGCAGCTCGCCCCCGGGGCCCCAGCATTTT. This encodes CASSSPPGPQHF.